The 28 T cell receptor beta chains reported below all come from one sample, sequenced in a study of identical twins. MiXCR, applied by TCRdb to the 5' RACE reads, yields one record per CDR3 protein. This table has a few hundred thousand distinct CDR3 sequences, roughly an eighth appearing once. In addition, the sample was reused for a study of yellow fever vaccine responses in identical twins.

Sequenced input: CD4+ T cells sorted from blood. These TCRs come from a woman younger than 35 in good health.

This clonotype was observed many times. The chain joins TRBV12-3 or TRBV12-4 to TRBJ1-6, with TRBD1 matching over 8 bases. With 5 bases clipped from V and 9 bases from J, the junction kept 15 bases outside the gene matches. This CDR3 is 17 amino acids long. The CDR3 sequence is CASSKTGVGFSGSPLHF. For the CDR3, the DNA is TGTGCCAGCAGTAAGACAGGGGTTGGGTTTTCTGGTTCACCCCTCCACTTT.

The chain links TRBV10-3 to TRBJ2-2; no clear D gene. Trimming took 4 bases from V and 7 from J, leaving 10 bases between them. The CDR3 is 13 amino acids. The germline CDR1 and CDR2 sequences are ENHRY and SYGVKD. The CDR3 DNA reads TGTGCCATCAGTGGGAACTACCTCGGGGAGCTGTTTTTT. This sequence encodes CAISGNYLGELFF.

This clonotype was observed many times. Here the CDR3 reads CASSSRDRGTYEQYF. The CDR3 region has the DNA TGTGCCAGCAGTAGTAGGGACAGGGGGACCTACGAGCAGTACTTC. The genes are TRBV12-3 or TRBV12-4 and TRBJ2-7; 11 nucleotides agree with TRBD1. Trimming took 5 bases from V and 2 from J; bases not matched to a gene: 5. The length of the CDR3 is 15 residues.

This clonotype was counted once. The V call is TRBV20-1, the J call TRBJ2-1, with D tentatively TRBD1 (5 bases). The germline gives CDR1 DFQATT, CDR2 SNEGSKA (reference sequence). The V end lost 0 bases, the J end lost 2 bases, and 11 bases lay between the germline ends. The CDR3 has 15 amino acids. The DNA of the CDR3 is TGCAGTGCTAGAGATCTGACAGCCCCCTACAATGAGCAGTTCTTC. Amino acids: CSARDLTAPYNEQFF.

This clonotype was observed at least ten times. The CDR3 coding sequence is TGTGCCAGCAGTGCCCCCCGGCAGCCCTTCTACACCGGGGAGCTGTTTTTT. It specifies CASSAPRQPFYTGELFF. The genes are TRBV27 and TRBJ2-2; D remains ambiguous. Germline CDR1 and CDR2: MNHEY and SMNVEV (reference sequence). Trimming removed 5 bases at V and 3 bases at J, with 19 bases between. This CDR3 comprises 17 residues.

This clonotype was seen more than once but under ten times. The V gene is TRBV5-1, the J gene TRBJ2-7, with a weak D call TRBD2 (5 bases). V lost 0 bases and J lost 1, with 23 bases in between. The CDR3 covers 19 residues. Germline CDR1 and CDR2: SGHRS and YFSETQ. CDR3 DNA: TGCGCCAGCAGCTTGGAGCCGGCTAGTACCTCCTCGGGGTCCTACGAGCAGTACTTC. Translation gives CASSLEPASTSSGSYEQYF.

This clonotype was recorded at least ten times. V and J are TRBV7-2 and TRBJ2-1; 10 bases align to TRBD2. Trimming at V came to 4 bases and at J to 7 bases, leaving 7 bases not matched to a gene. CDR3 length equals 15 residues. In germline, CDR1 is SGHTA, CDR2 FQGNSA. The CDR3 reads CASSYRTSGSNEQFF. For the CDR3, the DNA is TGTGCCAGCAGCTATAGGACTAGCGGTAGTAATGAGCAGTTCTTC.

This clonotype has a handful of counts. This CDR3 is CASSSGMTALGYTF. In nucleotides, the CDR3 is TGCGCCAGCAGCAGTGGGATGACGGCACTTGGCTACACCTTC. The rearrangement uses TRBV5-1 and TRBJ1-2; D unresolved. CDR3 size: 14 residues. The germline CDR1 and CDR2 sequences are SGHRS and YFSETQ. V shed 4 bases and J shed 7 bases, with 17 bases lying between them.

The rearrangement joins TRBV28 to TRBJ2-2; D might be TRBD1 (7 bases). V shed 5 bases and J shed 5 bases, with 12 bases lying between them. Germline loops: CDR1 MDHEN, CDR2 SYDVKM. CDR3 length: 14 residues. The CDR3 sequence is CASSETGRTGELFF. As DNA, the CDR3 is TGTGCCAGCAGTGAGACAGGGAGGACCGGGGAGCTGTTTTTT.

V usage is TRBV19 and J usage is TRBJ2-7; 12 bases map to TRBD2. With 1 base clipped from V and 2 bases from J, the junction kept 0 bases outside the gene matches. Germline CDR1 LNHDA, CDR2 SQIVND (reference sequence). There are 15 residues in the CDR3. CDR3 sequence: CASSIGLAGAYEQYF. The CDR3 bases are TGTGCCAGTAGTATAGGACTAGCGGGAGCCTACGAGCAGTACTTC. Filled out from reference TRBV19 and TRBJ2-7, the complete variable domain reads DGGITQSPKYLFRKEGQNVTLSCEQNLNHDAMYWYRQDPGQGLRLIYYSQIVNDFQKGDIAEGYSVSREKKESFPLTVTSAQKNPTAFYLCASSIGLAGAYEQYFGPGTRLTVT.

The CDR3 DNA is TGTGCCAGCAGCCCCGGGCAGTATGACGGGGAGCTGTTTTTT. Residues: CASSPGQYDGELFF. The V gene is TRBV11-3, the J gene TRBJ2-2; D is unresolved. The CDR3 is 14 amino acids. Germline V gives CDR1 SGHNT, CDR2 YENEEA. Trimming removed 5 bases from V and 7 bases from J, with 14 bases in between. Combining the CDR3 with reference TRBV11-3 and TRBJ2-2 gives the whole variable domain EAGVVQSPRYKIIEKKQPVAFWCNPISGHNTLYWYLQNLGQGPELLIRYENEEAVDDSQLPKDRFSAERLKGVDSTLKIQPAELGDSAVYLCASSPGQYDGELFFGEGSRLTVL.

This clonotype was picked up many times. The chain couples TRBV6-2 or TRBV6-3 to TRBJ2-2; 8 bases line up with TRBD2. CDR1 MNHEY and CDR2 SVGEGT come from the germline V gene. Losses at the gene ends were 6 bases for V and 7 bases for J; bases not matched to a gene: 10. The CDR3 is 15 amino acids. The CDR3 bases are TGTGCCAGCAGAAGGCTAGCGGGTTTCGGCGGGGAGCTGTTTTTT. It is translated as CASRRLAGFGGELFF.

The chain links TRBV5-5 to TRBJ2-1; D is ambiguous. The CDR3 is 12 amino acids. Germline CDR1 SGHKS, CDR2 YYEKEE (reference sequence). The V and J ends lost 9 bases and 3 bases respectively, with 10 bases between them. The CDR3 DNA reads as TGTGCCACAGCAAATATCTACAATGAGCAGTTCTTC. It yields the protein CATANIYNEQFF.

The DNA for the CDR3 is TGTGCCAGCAGTTATTCTAGCGGTAGCACAGATACGCAGTATTTT. Amino acids: CASSYSSGSTDTQYF. The chain combines TRBV12-3 or TRBV12-4 with TRBJ2-3; TRBD2 agrees at 7 bases. J gave up 0 bases and V 4 bases, and 4 bases lay outside the gene matches. The length of the CDR3 is 15 residues.

This clonotype was counted ten times or more. The J gene is TRBJ2-1, the V gene TRBV24-1, with TRBD2 matching over 7 bases. The germline V gene encodes CDR1 KGHDR and CDR2 SFDVKD. J was trimmed by 0 bases and V by 3 bases; bases with no gene match: 7. The CDR3 is 17 residues long. CDR3 in DNA: TGTGCCACCAGTGATCACCTCGGGGGGAGCTCCTACAATGAGCAGTTCTTC. Protein: CATSDHLGGSSYNEQFF.

This clonotype was seen at least ten times. The chain joins TRBV7-8 to TRBJ2-5; D not resolved. CDR3 length equals 17 residues. V lost 5 bases to trimming and J lost 5 bases, with 24 bases between them. CDR1 is SGHVS, CDR2 FQNEAQ, per germline. CDR3: CASSQSTFPGLRETQYF. The CDR3 region has the DNA TGTGCCAGCAGCCAATCCACCTTCCCGGGCTTACGGGAGACCCAGTACTTC.

This clonotype showed up many times. The gene calls are TRBV12-3 or TRBV12-4 and TRBJ2-1; 8 bases agree with TRBD2. CDR3 size: 15 residues. Losses at the gene ends were 2 bases for V and 1 base for J; bases not matched to a gene: 1. Here the CDR3 DNA reads TGTGCCAGCAGTTTAATAGCGGGGTCCTACAATGAGCAGTTCTTC. The encoded protein is CASSLIAGSYNEQFF.

There are a few counts of this clonotype. The chain is built from TRBV15 and TRBJ2-7; 8 bases line up with TRBD1. This CDR3 is 15 amino acids long. The V gene's germline CDR1 is LNHNV and CDR2 YYDKDF (reference sequence). The junction had 4 bases not matched to a gene; V was cut back by 0 bases and J by 3 bases. In DNA form, the CDR3 reads TGTGCCACCAGCAGAGAGGGGACAGGCAACTACGAGCAGTACTTC. Its protein is CATSREGTGNYEQYF.

This clonotype was observed a handful of times. The V and J genes are TRBV20-1 and TRBJ2-1, with D possibly TRBD2 on 6 matching bases. The CDR3 sequence is 13 residues long. Germline values: CDR1 DFQATT, CDR2 SNEGSKA (reference sequence). V lost 5 bases, J lost 1 base, and 9 bases lay in between. The CDR3 region has the DNA TGCAGTGCTCGTAGCGGTTCCTACAATGAGCAGTTCTTC. Encoded protein: CSARSGSYNEQFF.

This clonotype was observed many times. The chain combines TRBV28 with TRBJ1-2; tentative D call: TRBD1 (6 bases). Trimming pared 8 bases from V and 3 bases from J, leaving 13 bases between. The CDR3 covers 13 residues. Germline assignment: CDR1 MDHEN and CDR2 SYDVKM. The CDR3 sequence: CASEDSGDYGYTF. Here the CDR3 DNA reads TGTGCCAGCGAGGACAGTGGTGACTATGGCTACACCTTC.

This clonotype has just a few counts. This rearrangement joins TRBV20-1 to TRBJ2-7; D call uncertain. V was trimmed by 2 bases and J by 2 bases, leaving 13 bases between them. The germline V gene has CDR1 DFQATT and CDR2 SNEGSKA (reference sequence). This CDR3 comprises 14 residues. For the CDR3, the DNA is TGCAGTGCTAGAATTTCACCGGCGACCTACGAGCAGTACTTC. It translates to CSARISPATYEQYF.

This clonotype has only a few counts. V usage is TRBV7-9 and J usage is TRBJ1-2; TRBD1 is a possible D gene (5 bases). The V gene's germline CDR1 is SEHNR and CDR2 FQNEAQ (reference sequence). The CDR3 sequence is 14 residues long. The V end lost 5 bases, the J end lost 2 bases, and 12 bases lay between the germline ends. The CDR3 protein is CASSVLDTNYGYTF. In DNA, the CDR3 is TGTGCCAGCAGCGTCCTGGACACGAACTATGGCTACACCTTC.

The chain is built from TRBV29-1 and TRBJ2-1, with 10 nucleotides matching TRBD2. V lost 6 bases and J lost 8; bases outside the gene matches: 7. The germline V gene encodes CDR1 SQVTM and CDR2 ANQGSEA. The CDR3 is 13 amino acids. This CDR3 is CSVRGLALDEQFF. In DNA, the CDR3 is TGCAGCGTAAGGGGACTAGCGCTCGATGAGCAGTTCTTC.

The rearrangement links TRBV10-3 to TRBJ2-7; D is unresolved. Trimming took off 0 bases at V and 2 bases at J, with 5 bases between the two ends. This CDR3 region has 13 residues. Germline CDR1 ENHRY, CDR2 SYGVKD. The CDR3 DNA is TGTGCCATCAGTGAGTCTGGGGCCTACGAGCAGTACTTC. This codes for CAISESGAYEQYF.

This chain connects TRBV7-9 to TRBJ2-3; no clear D gene. V lost 1 base to trimming and J lost 4 bases, with 9 bases between them. This CDR3 spans 14 amino acids. Germline V gene lookup returns CDR1 SEHNR and CDR2 FQNEAQ (reference sequence). CDR3 sequence reads: CASSLGSAPDTQYF. CDR3 in DNA: TGTGCCAGCAGCTTAGGGTCGGCCCCAGATACGCAGTATTTT. Filled out from reference TRBV7-9 and TRBJ2-3, the complete variable domain reads DTGVSQNPRHKITKRGQNVTFRCDPISEHNRLYWYRQTLGQGPEFLTYFQNEAQLEKSRLLSDRFSAERPKGSFSTLEIQRTEQGDSAMYLCASSLGSAPDTQYFGPGTRLTVL.

This chain connects TRBV4-1 to TRBJ1-5; no reliable D call. This CDR3 contains 14 residues. Trimming pared 4 bases from V and 10 bases from J, leaving 17 bases between. Looked up from germline, CDR1 is MGHRA and CDR2 is YSYEKL. The CDR3 spells CASSLRPGVEPQHF. CDR3 nucleotide sequence: TGCGCCAGCAGCCTTCGGCCAGGTGTTGAACCCCAGCATTTT.

CDR3 protein: CASNSGGLSYEQYF. In DNA form, the CDR3 reads TGTGCCAGCAACTCGGGGGGACTGTCCTACGAGCAGTACTTC. V is TRBV28 and J is TRBJ2-7, with 7 bases lining up with TRBD2. The CDR3 extends over 14 amino acids. The junction had 7 bases not matched to a gene; V was cut back by 7 bases and J by 1 base. Germline CDR1 reads MDHEN; CDR2 reads SYDVKM. Based on the CDR3 plus reference TRBV28 and TRBJ2-7, the full variable domain is DVKVTQSSRYLVKRTGEKVFLECVQDMDHENMFWYRQDPGLGLRLIYFSYDVKMKEKGDIPEGYSVSREKKERFSLILESASTNQTSMYLCASNSGGLSYEQYFGPGTRLTVT.

A few counts support this clonotype. The genes are TRBV21-1 and TRBJ2-3; TRBD2, the D gene given by the table, was not confirmed from the DNA. TRBV21-1 is a known pseudogene. The CDR3 is made up of 16 amino acids. CDR3 region: CASSPPVGGAEDTQYF. The CDR3, as DNA: TGTGCCAGCAGCCCCCCGGTCGGGGGGGCCGAAGATACGCAGTATTTT.